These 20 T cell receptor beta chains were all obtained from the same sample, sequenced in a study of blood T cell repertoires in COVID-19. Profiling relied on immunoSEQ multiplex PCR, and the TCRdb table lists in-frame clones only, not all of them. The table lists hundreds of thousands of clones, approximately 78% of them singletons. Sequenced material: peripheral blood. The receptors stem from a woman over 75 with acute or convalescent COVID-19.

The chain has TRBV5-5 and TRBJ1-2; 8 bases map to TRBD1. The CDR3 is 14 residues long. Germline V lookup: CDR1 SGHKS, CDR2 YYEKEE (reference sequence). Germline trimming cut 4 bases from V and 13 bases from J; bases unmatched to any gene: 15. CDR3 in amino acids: CASSPTGGEMVCTF. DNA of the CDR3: TGTGCCAGCAGCCCCACAGGGGGAGAGATGGTGTGCACCTTC.

CDR3 nucleotide sequence: TGTGCCACAACTAAGGGACAGGGAACAGATACGCAGTATTTT. The encoded protein is CATTKGQGTDTQYF. The chain employs TRBV24-1 and TRBJ2-3; 9 bases are a match to TRBD1. Germline-derived CDR1 and CDR2 are KGHDR and SFDVKD. The V segment lost 10 bases and the J segment 3 bases; nucleotides outside the gene matches: 7. CDR3 length equals 14 residues.

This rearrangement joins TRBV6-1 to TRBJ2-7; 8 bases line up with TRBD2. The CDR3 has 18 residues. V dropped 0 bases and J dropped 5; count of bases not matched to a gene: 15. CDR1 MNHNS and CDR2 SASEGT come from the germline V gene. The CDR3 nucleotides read TGTGCCAGCAGTGAAGCGTTAATAGCGGGGAACCGGCGGGACGAGCAGTACTTC. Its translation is CASSEALIAGNRRDEQYF.

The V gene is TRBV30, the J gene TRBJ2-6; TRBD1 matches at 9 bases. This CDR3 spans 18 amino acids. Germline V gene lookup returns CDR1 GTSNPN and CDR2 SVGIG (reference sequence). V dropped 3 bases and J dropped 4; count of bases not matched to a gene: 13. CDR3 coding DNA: TGTGCCTGGAGGAGGGCGGGACAGGGAACGTCCGGGGCCAACGTCCTGACTTTC. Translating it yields CAWRRAGQGTSGANVLTF.

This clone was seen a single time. CDR3 DNA: TGTGCCAGTAGTACCATAGGGGCTCGAAGCAATCAGCCCCAGCATTTT. It is translated as CASSTIGARSNQPQHF. The chain carries TRBV19 and TRBJ1-5; perhaps TRBD1 as D (5 bases). There are 16 residues in the CDR3. Trimming left V 4 bases short and J 1 base short, with 14 bases between. Germline values: CDR1 LNHDA, CDR2 SQIVND (reference sequence).

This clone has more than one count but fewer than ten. CDR3 protein: CASSQEAGKGGYTF. CDR3 DNA: TGTGCCAGCAGCCAAGAGGCAGGGAAGGGTGGCTACACCTTC. J is TRBJ1-2 and V is TRBV3-1 (or the pseudogene TRBV3-2); perhaps TRBD1 as D (5 bases). The CDR3 has 14 amino acids. CDR1 is LGHDT and CDR2 is YNNKEL in the germline V gene (reference sequence). The germline V and J ends were trimmed by 0 bases and 7 bases, with 12 bases remaining between them.

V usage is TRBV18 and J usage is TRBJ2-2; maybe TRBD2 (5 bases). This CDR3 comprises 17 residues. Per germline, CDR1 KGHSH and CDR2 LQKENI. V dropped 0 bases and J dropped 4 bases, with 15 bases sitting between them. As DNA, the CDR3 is TGTGCCAGCTCACCACCGAATGGAGGTGCGAGCACCGGGGAGCTGTTTTTT. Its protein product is CASSPPNGGASTGELFF.

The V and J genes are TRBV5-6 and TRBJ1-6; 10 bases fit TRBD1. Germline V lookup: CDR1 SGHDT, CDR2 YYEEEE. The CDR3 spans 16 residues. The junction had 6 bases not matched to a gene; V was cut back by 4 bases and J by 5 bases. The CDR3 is CASSGLGTGDNSPLHF. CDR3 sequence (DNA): TGTGCCAGCAGCGGACTGGGGACAGGGGATAATTCACCCCTCCACTTT. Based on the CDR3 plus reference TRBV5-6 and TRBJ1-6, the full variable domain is DAGVTQSPTHLIKTRGQQVTLRCSPKSGHDTVSWYQQALGQGPQFIFQYYEEEERQRGNFPDRFSGHQFPNYSSELNVNALLLGDSALYLCASSGLGTGDNSPLHFGNGTRLTVT.

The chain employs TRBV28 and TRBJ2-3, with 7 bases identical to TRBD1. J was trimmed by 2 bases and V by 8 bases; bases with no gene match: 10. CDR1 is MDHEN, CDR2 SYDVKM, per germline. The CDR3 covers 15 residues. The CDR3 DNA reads TGTGCCAGCGCCCCCTGGGGACAGCTCACAGATACGCAGTATTTT. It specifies CASAPWGQLTDTQYF.

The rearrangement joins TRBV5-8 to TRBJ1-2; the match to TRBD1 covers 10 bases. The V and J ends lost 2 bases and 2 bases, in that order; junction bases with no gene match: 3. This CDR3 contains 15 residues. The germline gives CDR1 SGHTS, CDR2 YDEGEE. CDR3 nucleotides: TGTGCCAGCAGCTTAGGGGGACAGGGGAACTATGGCTACACCTTC. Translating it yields CASSLGGQGNYGYTF. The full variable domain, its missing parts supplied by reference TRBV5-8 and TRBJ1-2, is EAGVTQSPTHLIKTRGQQATLRCSPISGHTSVYWYQQALGLGLQFLLWYDEGEERNRGNFPPRFSGRQFPNYSSELNVNALELEDSALYLCASSLGGQGNYGYTFGSGTRLTVV.

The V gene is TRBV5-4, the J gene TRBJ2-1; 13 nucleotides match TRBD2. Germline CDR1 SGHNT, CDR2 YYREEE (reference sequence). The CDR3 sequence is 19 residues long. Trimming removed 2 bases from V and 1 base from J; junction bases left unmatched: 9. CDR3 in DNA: TGTGCCAGCAGCTTAGGGACTAGCGGGGTCCGGGGTTCCTACAATGAGCAGTTCTTC. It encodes CASSLGTSGVRGSYNEQFF.

CDR3 protein: CASSLRAGTNEKLFF. CDR3 coding DNA: TGTGCCAGCAGCTTAAGGGCAGGGACTAATGAAAAACTGTTTTTT. The rearrangement uses TRBV7-3 and TRBJ1-4, with D possibly matching TRBD1 (5 bases). The V end was cut by 1 base, the J end by 2 bases, with 8 bases between. Looked up from germline, CDR1 is SGHTA and CDR2 is FQGTGA. This CDR3 comprises 15 residues.

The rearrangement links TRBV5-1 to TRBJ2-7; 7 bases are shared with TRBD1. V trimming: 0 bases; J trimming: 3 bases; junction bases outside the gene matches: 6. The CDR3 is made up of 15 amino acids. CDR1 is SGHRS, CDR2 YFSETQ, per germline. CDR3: CASSLEGTAYYEQYF. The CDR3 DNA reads TGCGCCAGCAGCTTGGAGGGGACAGCATACTACGAGCAGTACTTC.

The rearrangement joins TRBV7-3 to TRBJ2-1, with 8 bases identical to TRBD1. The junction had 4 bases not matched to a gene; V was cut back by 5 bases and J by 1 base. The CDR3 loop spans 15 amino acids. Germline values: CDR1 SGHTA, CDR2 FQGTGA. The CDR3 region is CASSPRQGSYNEQFF. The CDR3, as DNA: TGTGCCAGCAGCCCCCGACAGGGGTCCTACAATGAGCAGTTCTTC.

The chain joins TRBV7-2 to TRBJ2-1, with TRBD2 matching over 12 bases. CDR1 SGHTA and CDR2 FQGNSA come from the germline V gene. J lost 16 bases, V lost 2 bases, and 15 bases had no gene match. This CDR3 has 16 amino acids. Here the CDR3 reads CASSLRPHLAGGPLFF. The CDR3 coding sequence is TGTGCCAGCAGCTTACGTCCCCATCTAGCGGGGGGGCCGTTATTCTTC. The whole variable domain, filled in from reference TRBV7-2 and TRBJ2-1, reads GAGVSQSPSNKVTEKGKDVELRCDPISGHTALYWYRQSLGQGLEFLIYFQGNSAPDKSGLPSDRFSAERTGGSVSTLTIQRTQQEDSAVYLCASSLRPHLAGGPLFFGPGTRLTVL.

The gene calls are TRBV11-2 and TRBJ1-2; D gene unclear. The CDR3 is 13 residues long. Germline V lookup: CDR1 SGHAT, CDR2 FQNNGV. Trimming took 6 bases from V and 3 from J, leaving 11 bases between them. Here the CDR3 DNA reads TGTGCCAGCAGTCGCGGCGGGCACTATGGCTACACCTTC. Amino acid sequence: CASSRGGHYGYTF.

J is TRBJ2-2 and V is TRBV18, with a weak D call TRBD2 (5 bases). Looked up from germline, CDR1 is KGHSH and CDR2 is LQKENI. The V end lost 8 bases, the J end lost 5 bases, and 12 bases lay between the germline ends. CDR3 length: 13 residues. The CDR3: CASTEDLTGELFF. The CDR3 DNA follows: TGTGCCAGCACGGAGGACCTTACCGGGGAGCTGTTTTTT.

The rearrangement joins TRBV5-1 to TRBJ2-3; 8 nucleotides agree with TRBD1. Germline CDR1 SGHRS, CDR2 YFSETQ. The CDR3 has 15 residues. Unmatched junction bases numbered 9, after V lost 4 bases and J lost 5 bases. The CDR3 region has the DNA TGCGCCAGCAGCCTTGGACAGGGCCGGGGAGATACGCAGTATTTT. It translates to CASSLGQGRGDTQYF.

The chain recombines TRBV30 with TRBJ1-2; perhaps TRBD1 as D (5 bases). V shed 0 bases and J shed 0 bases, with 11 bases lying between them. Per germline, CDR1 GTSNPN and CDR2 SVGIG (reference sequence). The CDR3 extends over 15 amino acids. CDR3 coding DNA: TGTGCCTGGAGTGTATCAGGGTACGCTAACTATGGCTACACCTTC. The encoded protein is CAWSVSGYANYGYTF.

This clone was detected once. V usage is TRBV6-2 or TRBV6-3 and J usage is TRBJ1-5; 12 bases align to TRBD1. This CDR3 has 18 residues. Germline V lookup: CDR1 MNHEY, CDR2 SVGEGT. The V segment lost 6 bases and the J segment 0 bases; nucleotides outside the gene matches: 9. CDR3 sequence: CASSSGTGGQYSNQPQHF. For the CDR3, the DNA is TGTGCCAGCAGCTCCGGGACAGGGGGCCAATATAGCAATCAGCCCCAGCATTTT.